This is a list of T cell receptor beta chains from one sample in a study of shared clonotypes between healthy human individuals. TCRdb keeps only in-frame clones here, not all; method: immunoSEQ multiplex PCR. The sample consists of about 1 million clones, 65% to 80% of them appearing once. Sequencing was done on a sample of memory CD4+ T cells sorted from blood. All receptors derive from a man aged 18-30 years in good health. Both conserved end residues are part of each CDR3. D genes are given only for firm matches. Size values are once, few and many counts, or a class for expanded clones, and some rows have none.

j_call | cdr3_length | clone_size | d_call | v_call | cdr3_aa | cdr3_nt
TRBJ2-3 | 14 | NA | TRBD2 | TRBV6-5 | CASRLSGYTDTQYF | TGTGCCAGCAGGCTTAGCGGGTACACAGATACGCAGTATTTT
TRBJ1-2 | 15 | NA | NA | TRBV5-4 | CASSPLNQGSYGYTF | TGTGCCAGCAGCCCCTTAAATCAAGGATCCTATGGCTACACCTTC
TRBJ1-1 | 17 | NA | TRBD1 | TRBV19 | CATAERTGGAGFAEAFF | TGTGCCACCGCAGAAAGGACAGGGGGCGCCGGTTTTGCTGAAGCTTTCTTT
TRBJ2-1 | 16 | once | TRBD2 | TRBV5-1 | CASSSPGLAGFNEQFF | TGCGCCAGCAGCTCACCGGGACTAGCGGGGTTCAATGAGCAGTTCTTC
TRBJ2-7 | 16 | NA | TRBD1 | TRBV2 | CASRILPGQGAYEQYF | TGTGCCAGCAGAATCCTACCGGGACAGGGGGCCTACGAGCAGTACTTC
TRBJ2-3 | 15 | NA | NA | TRBV7-9 | CASSLITGSTDTQYF | TGTGCCAGCAGCTTAATAACAGGGTCGACAGATACGCAGTATTTT
TRBJ2-2 | 16 | NA | NA | TRBV2 | CASSGGVNLYTGELFF | TGTGCCAGCAGTGGGGGTGTGAACTTATACACCGGGGAGCTGTTTTTT
TRBJ1-1 | 14 | few | TRBD1 | TRBV10-3 | CAIRGQGAHTEAFF | TGTGCCATCAGGGGACAGGGCGCCCACACTGAAGCTTTCTTT
TRBJ1-4 | 16 | NA | TRBD1 | TRBV5-4 | CASSLNSGRQGGKLFF | TGTGCCAGCAGCTTGAATTCCGGTCGCCAGGGGGGAAAACTGTTTTTT
TRBJ2-7 | 13 | few | NA | TRBV18 | CASSPGAGYEQYF | TGTGCCAGCTCACCCGGGGCAGGCTACGAGCAGTACTTC
TRBJ2-7 | 16 | NA | TRBD1 | TRBV2 | CASSGFRGRKSYEQYF | TGTGCCAGCAGTGGCTTCAGGGGGCGTAAATCCTACGAGCAGTACTTC
TRBJ1-1 | 14 | NA | TRBD1 | TRBV5-1 | CASSLEGQSKKAFF | TGCGCCAGCAGCTTGGAGGGACAGTCGAAGAAAGCTTTCTTT
TRBJ2-3 | 15 | once | NA | TRBV9 | CASSVGGDSRNTQYF | TGTGCCAGCAGCGTAGGGGGGGACAGTCGAAATACGCAGTATTTT
TRBJ2-1 | 16 | NA | NA | TRBV11-2 | CASSLVAKKGYNEQFF | TGTGCCAGCAGCTTAGTAGCTAAAAAGGGATACAATGAGCAGTTCTTC
TRBJ1-1 | 12 | NA | NA | TRBV6-6 | CASSYSEFEAFF | TGTGCCAGCAGTTACTCGGAATTTGAAGCTTTCTTT
TRBJ1-5 | 18 | NA | NA | TRBV7-6 | CASSPRGRGMDSNQPQHF | TGTGCCAGCAGCCCCCGGGGCAGGGGAATGGATAGCAATCAGCCCCAGCATTTT
TRBJ1-4 | 13 | many | NA | TRBV18 | CASSREDTEKLFF | TGTGCCAGCTCACGAGAAGATACAGAAAAACTGTTTTTT
TRBJ1-4 | 16 | NA | NA | TRBV28 | CASSLTKTGANEKLFF | TGTGCCAGCAGTTTGACTAAGACAGGAGCTAATGAAAAACTGTTTTTT
TRBJ1-6 | 15 | NA | NA | TRBV6-1 | CASSGGILTSSPLHF | TGTGCCAGCAGTGGGGGGATCCTTACTTCCTCACCCCTCCACTTT
TRBJ1-5 | 15 | NA | NA | TRBV6-6 | CASRQRADSNQPQHF | TGTGCCAGCAGACAACGGGCAGATAGCAATCAGCCCCAGCATTTT
TRBJ2-7 | 16 | NA | TRBD2 | TRBV10-3 | CAIRESSGRAPYEQYF | TGTGCCATCAGAGAATCTAGCGGGAGGGCCCCCTACGAGCAGTACTTC
TRBJ1-1 | 15 | once | NA | TRBV29-1 | CSVEDRGGVNTEAFF | TGCAGCGTTGAAGATCGTGGCGGTGTGAACACTGAAGCTTTCTTT
TRBJ1-4 | 15 | NA | NA | TRBV28 | CASSPGVTGNEKLFF | TGTGCCAGCAGCCCCGGGGTGACGGGGAATGAAAAACTGTTTTTT
TRBJ1-5 | 16 | NA | TRBD1 | TRBV19 | CASSILGQGGNQPQHF | TGTGCCAGTAGTATATTGGGACAGGGTGGCAATCAGCCCCAGCATTTT
TRBJ1-1 | 16 | NA | TRBD1 | TRBV13 | CASSLAVPGGFTEAFF | TGTGCCAGCAGCTTAGCGGTTCCAGGGGGCTTCACTGAAGCTTTCTTT
TRBJ2-7 | 13 | NA | TRBD1 | TRBV6-4 | CAAATGGQDEQHF | TGTGCCGCCGCGACAGGGGGGCAGGACGAGCAGCACTTC
TRBJ1-6 | 13 | NA | NA | TRBV18 | CASSSFSGSPLHF | TGTGCCAGCTCAAGTTTCAGCGGGTCACCCCTCCACTTT
TRBJ1-4 | 14 | few | NA | TRBV18 | CASSPPGGGEKLFF | TGTGCCAGCTCACCACCGGGGGGAGGAGAAAAACTGTTTTTT
TRBJ1-1 | 13 | NA | NA | TRBV5-7 | CASSPPRAPEAFF | TGTGCCAGCAGCCCCCCCCGGGCCCCTGAAGCTTTCTTT
TRBJ1-4 | 13 | NA | NA | TRBV10-3 | CAISELGFEKLFF | TGTGCCATCAGTGAGTTAGGGTTTGAAAAACTGTTTTTT
TRBJ2-5 | 14 | NA | NA | TRBV27 | CASSIVGRQETQYF | TGTGCCAGCAGTATAGTCGGGCGCCAAGAGACCCAGTACTTC
TRBJ1-2 | 14 | NA | NA | TRBV27 | CASSLSGGSYGYTF | TGTGCCAGCAGTTTATCCGGGGGCTCCTATGGCTACACCTTC
TRBJ2-1 | 15 | once | TRBD2 | TRBV5-4 | CASSLEAGGLNEQFF | TGTGCCAGCAGCTTGGAAGCGGGGGGGCTAAATGAGCAGTTCTTC
TRBJ1-2 | 13 | NA | TRBD1 | TRBV7-2 | CASSRDRVYGYTF | TGTGCCAGCAGCCGCGACAGGGTCTATGGCTACACCTTC
TRBJ2-5 | 16 | NA | TRBD2 | TRBV5-6 | CASSLGLAGVRETQYF | TGTGCCAGCAGCTTAGGACTAGCGGGAGTCAGAGAGACCCAGTACTTC
TRBJ1-5 | 14 | NA | NA | TRBV30 | CASQGLGDNQPQHF | TGTGCCTCACAGGGATTGGGGGACAATCAGCCCCAGCATTTT
TRBJ2-3 | 15 | NA | NA | TRBV19 | CASSMGRAYTDTQYF | TGTGCCAGTAGTATGGGGAGAGCCTACACAGATACGCAGTATTTT
TRBJ1-5 | 15 | once | NA | TRBV7-2 | CASSLDRVGNQPQHF | TGTGCCAGCAGCTTAGACAGGGTAGGCAATCAGCCCCAGCATTTT
TRBJ1-6 | 14 | NA | NA | TRBV6-5 | CASSPLGNNSPLHF | TGTGCCAGCAGTCCACTAGGGAATAATTCACCCCTCCACTTT
TRBJ2-6 | 15 | NA | NA | TRBV7-8 | CASSGQDSGANVLTF | TGTGCCAGCAGCGGGCAGGATTCTGGGGCCAACGTCCTGACTTTC
TRBJ2-5 | 13 | NA | TRBD2 | TRBV2 | CASVRGGEETQYF | TGTGCCAGCGTCCGGGGGGGCGAAGAGACCCAGTACTTC
TRBJ1-1 | 11 | NA | NA | TRBV28 | CASSPGTEAFF | TGTGCCAGCAGCCCAGGGACTGAAGCTTTCTTT
TRBJ2-7 | 14 | NA | TRBD2 | TRBV5-4 | CASHTSGDHYEQYF | TGTGCCAGCCATACTAGCGGGGACCACTACGAGCAGTACTTC
TRBJ1-4 | 14 | NA | TRBD1 | TRBV5-4 | CASSIDRGREKLFF | TGTGCCAGCAGCATTGACAGGGGGCGTGAAAAACTGTTTTTT
TRBJ2-3 | 16 | NA | NA | TRBV5-4 | CASSLPGAGGTDTQYF | TGTGCCAGCAGCTTGCCGGGGGCGGGGGGCACAGATACGCAGTATTTT
TRBJ1-3 | 16 | few | NA | TRBV5-6 | CASSVGGQGSGNTIYF | TGTGCCAGCAGCGTGGGGGGCCAGGGGTCCGGAAACACCATATATTTT
TRBJ2-2 | 14 | NA | TRBD1 | TRBV7-9 | CASSLPGGTGELFF | TGTGCCAGCAGCCTACCAGGGGGCACCGGGGAGCTGTTTTTT
TRBJ1-1 | 14 | few | NA | TRBV6-5 | CASRRAGQNTEAFF | TGTGCCAGCAGAAGGGCCGGACAGAACACTGAAGCTTTCTTT